A selection of T cell receptor beta chains follows, all from one sample in a study of cytomegalovirus exposure and HLA in healthy donors. Sequencing used immunoSEQ multiplex PCR; TCRdb keeps in-frame clones, though not all of them. This sample contains tens of thousands of clones. The sample taken for sequencing was PBMCs. The receptors stem from a man in his fifties or sixties in good health and CMV-seropositive. The CDR3 runs from the conserved cysteine through the conserved F or W. The order of the fields is J gene, V gene, CDR3 protein.

J: TRBJ2-1
V: TRBV4-3
CDR3: CASSQGATDNEQFF

J: TRBJ2-6
V: TRBV30
CDR3: CAWSAYSGANVLTF

J: TRBJ1-2
V: TRBV7-9
CDR3: CASSIQDRGDNYGYTF

J: TRBJ2-3
V: TRBV7-8
CDR3: CASSLGIAGSTDTQYF

J: TRBJ2-3
V: TRBV9
CDR3: CASSVLAGGATDTQYF

J: TRBJ2-1
V: TRBV4-3
CDR3: CASSQGPSSGSYNEQFF

J: TRBJ1-2
V: TRBV5-6
CDR3: CASSYADTTVYGYTF

J: TRBJ1-3
V: TRBV6-1
CDR3: CASSARGWNTIYF

J: TRBJ2-1
V: TRBV5-1
CDR3: CASGPGGTSGDAFTQFF

J: TRBJ2-2
V: TRBV14
CDR3: CASSQFSDRRGLFF

J: TRBJ2-1
V: TRBV6-5
CDR3: CASSYGDRDNEQFF

J: TRBJ1-1
V: TRBV2
CDR3: CASSEQGGTEAFF

J: TRBJ2-4
V: TRBV6-1
CDR3: CATSRGAIQYF